The subject of this entry is one T cell receptor beta chain. This clonotype was seen repeatedly, ten times or more. No cognate antigen has been identified for it. Nothing much larger sits one base from this clone, and base qualities are not available. This entry belongs to a study of CD8 T cells in ankylosing spondylitis (dated by TCRdb to the late 2010s). Study-level background: To find TCR variants linked to disease, the study profiled T cell receptor beta repertoires in ankylosing spondylitis patients and healthy donors. Peripheral blood was sampled, and synovial fluid was additionally collected from ankylosing spondylitis patients. The full study cohort was made up of about 24 ankylosing spondylitis patients and roughly 100 healthy donors.

Sequenced on an Illumina HiSeq 2500. Quantitative 5'-RACE with molecular barcodes was the method used to prepare the TCR beta libraries. Per the authors' processing: Disease-linked TCR variants were identified with a new computational method built on a probabilistic model of VDJ rearrangement. Starting from the raw public reads, TCRdb applied fastp trimming at Q25, assembled clones with MiXCR and retained in-frame beta chains. Every distinct CDR3 protein forms one entry, paired with its most common genes and DNA. V and J calls and clone size were set by TCRdb, not the authors. This sample lists about 220,000 distinct CDR3 sequences; approximately 7.3% were detected once. The top ten clones comprise 14% of the sample. Between the V and J ends, shortened by 1 base and 0 bases respectively, the junction contains 10 bases. CDR1 and CDR2 (GTSNPN, SVGIG) derive from the germline V gene (reference sequence). The CDR3 covers 14 residues, taking in both the cysteine and the phenylalanine. Solely the CDR3 DNA is kept, with 42 bases framed from the first base.

The research as a whole found: According to the report, matched synovial fluid samples from ankylosing spondylitis patients were significantly enriched for the disease-linked clones. A TCR beta motif of several highly homologous amino acid variants appeared characteristic of blood from ankylosing spondylitis patients. Some motif variants had previously been reported in the synovial fluid and blood of reactive arthritis patients, which suggests shared mechanisms of disease initiation. The disease-linked clones showed a CD8+ phenotype and occurred at relatively low frequencies in peripheral blood.

Sequenced: blood, either unsorted or a sorted T cell fraction (not recorded which). The TCR originated in a male donor with ankylosing spondylitis. This chain joins TRBV30 to TRBJ2-7, with no confident D gene call. This receptor has the CDR3 CAWSAGGYSYEQYF. In nucleotide form, the sequence is TGTGCCTGGAGTGCGGGCGGATACTCCTACGAGCAGTACTTC.